This passage covers 19 T cell receptor beta chains from one sample sequenced in a study of T cell repertoires in cytomegalovirus infection. TCRdb re-derived calls from the reads in MiXCR, one entry per CDR3 protein. The sample includes roughly 81,000 distinct CDR3 sequences, 3.7% of them seen just once. Sample: PBMCs. Receptors originate from a human donor in good health (CMV status not recorded). Some clones in this sample may be carry-over from other donors' samples.

This clonotype was counted at least ten times. Here the CDR3 reads CASSYRGVETQYF. DNA of the CDR3: TGTGCCAGCAGTTACAGGGGTGTCGAGACCCAGTACTTC. The V and J genes are TRBV12-3 or TRBV12-4 and TRBJ2-5; 7 nucleotides match TRBD1. This CDR3 comprises 13 residues. V lost 4 bases, J lost 5 bases, and 4 bases stayed unmatched.

This clonotype was counted at least ten times. This sequence joins TRBV5-1 and TRBJ1-2, with D unresolved. Germline V gives CDR1 SGHRS, CDR2 YFSETQ. The CDR3 loop spans 13 amino acids. V gave up 0 bases and J gave up 7 bases, with 10 bases separating them. DNA of the CDR3: TGCGCCAGCAGCTTGGCCCTGCTGGGTGGCTACACCTTC. Translation gives CASSLALLGGYTF.

This clonotype has at least ten counts. CDR3 nucleotides: TGTGCCTGGAGTTACAGTAGCTACGAGCAGTACTTC. Its translation: CAWSYSSYEQYF. V is TRBV30 and J is TRBJ2-7; D is undetermined. The CDR3 runs 12 residues. Germline V gives CDR1 GTSNPN, CDR2 SVGIG (reference sequence). Deletions cut 2 bases from V and 3 bases from J, with 8 bases between.

This clonotype was observed at least ten times. The J gene is TRBJ2-3, the V gene TRBV7-2, with TRBD2 identical over 10 bases. V lost 5 bases and J lost 2; bases outside the gene matches: 4. Germline V CDR1 and CDR2: SGHTA, FQGNSA. This CDR3 spans 15 amino acids. The CDR3 region has the DNA TGTGCCAGCAGCGAGGGACTAGCGTACACAGATACGCAGTATTTT. Protein: CASSEGLAYTDTQYF.

This clonotype was detected ten times or more. This chain connects TRBV7-8 to TRBJ1-6; 7 positions agree with TRBD1. Germline assignment: CDR1 SGHVS and CDR2 FQNEAQ. V was pared by 3 bases and J by 7 bases, with 6 bases of the junction left unmatched. The CDR3 loop spans 15 amino acids. Here the CDR3 DNA reads TGTGCCAGCAGCTTCGCGACAGGGAGAAATTCACCCCTCCACTTT. It specifies CASSFATGRNSPLHF.

This clonotype was seen many times. The chain couples TRBV10-3 to TRBJ1-1, with 8 bases aligning to TRBD1. The CDR3 sequence is 16 residues long. Germline V gene sequence: CDR1 ENHRY, CDR2 SYGVKD. Unmatched junction bases numbered 11, after V lost 0 bases and J lost 8 bases. CDR3 sequence: CAISESGTGVRLEAFF. CDR3 nucleotide sequence: TGTGCCATCAGTGAGTCAGGGACAGGCGTAAGATTAGAAGCTTTCTTT.

The sample holds many counts of this clonotype. The chain carries TRBV7-9 and TRBJ2-2; 7 bases match TRBD1. CDR1 and CDR2 (germline): SEHNR, FQNEAQ (reference sequence). The length of the CDR3 is 17 residues. V lost 6 bases, J lost 2 bases, and 12 bases stayed unmatched. Written as DNA, the CDR3 is TGTGCCAGCAGGAACAAAACACGACAGGGAAACACCGGGGAGCTGTTTTTT. The encoded protein is CASRNKTRQGNTGELFF.

This clonotype has at least ten counts. V usage is TRBV6-2 or TRBV6-3 and J usage is TRBJ1-2; TRBD1 aligns across 7 bases. Germline CDR1 MNHEY, CDR2 SVGEGT. The CDR3 spans 13 residues. J was trimmed by 4 bases and V by 5 bases; bases with no gene match: 4. CDR3 in amino acids: CASSRQGAYGYTF. The CDR3 DNA sequence: TGTGCCAGCAGTCGACAGGGTGCCTATGGCTACACCTTC.

This clonotype was seen repeatedly, ten times or more. CDR3 region: CASSPGPGQGYGYTF. DNA for the CDR3: TGTGCCAGCAGCCCAGGCCCGGGGCAGGGGTATGGCTACACCTTC. The chain couples TRBV7-2 to TRBJ1-2; maybe TRBD1 (6 bases). CDR3 length: 15 amino acids. Trimming left V 5 bases short and J 5 bases short, with 18 bases between. Germline loops: CDR1 SGHTA, CDR2 FQGNSA.

This clonotype came up many times. The gene calls are TRBV6-2 or TRBV6-3 and TRBJ2-6; no clear D. The germline V and J ends were trimmed by 6 bases and 8 bases, with 5 bases remaining between them. Germline loops: CDR1 MNHEY, CDR2 SVGEGT. The CDR3 runs 11 residues. The CDR3 DNA reads as TGTGCCAGCAGCGCCACCAACGTCCTGACTTTC. It specifies CASSATNVLTF.

In its sample, this clonotype was seen many times. The chain combines TRBV28 with TRBJ1-3, with D tentatively TRBD1 (6 bases). Germline CDR1 MDHEN, CDR2 SYDVKM. This CDR3 has 17 amino acids. Trimming cost V 6 bases and J 0 bases, with 18 bases left between them. In DNA form, the CDR3 reads TGTGCCAGCAGCGACCTATCACAGGGAAACTCTGGAAACACCATATATTTT. Translation: CASSDLSQGNSGNTIYF.

This clonotype has at least ten counts. The V gene is TRBV27, the J gene TRBJ2-7; 8 bases fit TRBD1. CDR1 and CDR2 (germline): MNHEY, SMNVEV (reference sequence). The trim removed 3 bases at V and 0 bases at J, leaving 10 bases unmatched. The CDR3 has 17 residues. CDR3 amino acids: CASSFRSTGVNSYEQYF. Written as DNA, the CDR3 is TGTGCCAGCAGTTTCCGTTCGACAGGGGTTAACTCCTACGAGCAGTACTTC.

This clonotype was seen ten or more times. The chain couples TRBV28 to TRBJ1-4; TRBD1 agrees at 9 bases. This CDR3 comprises 17 residues. The J segment lost 5 bases and the V segment lost 2 bases, leaving 9 bases of the junction unmatched. The V gene's germline CDR1 is MDHEN and CDR2 SYDVKM. CDR3 region: CASSLVVDGTGNEKLFF. The CDR3 bases are TGTGCCAGCAGTTTAGTTGTCGATGGGACAGGGAATGAAAAACTGTTTTTT.

This clonotype was picked up many times. The chain links TRBV23-1 to TRBJ1-1, with no clear D. TRBV23-1 carries the ORF label, with uncertain function. The CDR3 consists of 15 residues. The ends were cut back, 4 bases at V and 6 bases at J, with 18 bases in the middle. In DNA form, the CDR3 reads TGCGCCAGCAGTCCAGCCATAGTAGAGGGATCTGAAGCTTTCTTT. Protein product: CASSPAIVEGSEAFF.

The sample holds many counts of this clonotype. This chain's CDR3 is CASSPQRADTQYF. In DNA, the CDR3 is TGTGCCAGCAGCCCCCAAAGGGCAGATACGCAGTATTTT. The chain is built from TRBV11-2 and TRBJ2-3; no definite D call. Germline V gives CDR1 SGHAT, CDR2 FQNNGV. V lost 5 bases and J lost 4, with 10 bases in between. The CDR3 is 13 residues long.

In this sample, this clonotype turned up many times. The CDR3 reads CASSRTRDENTEAFF. The DNA of the CDR3 is TGTGCCAGCTCACGGACCCGGGACGAAAACACTGAAGCTTTCTTT. V gene TRBV18 combines with J gene TRBJ1-1, with TRBD1 as a possible D gene (5 bases). The V end lost 4 bases, the J end lost 2 bases, and 14 bases lay between the germline ends. CDR3 length: 15 amino acids. Germline CDR1 KGHSH, CDR2 LQKENI.

Ten or more counts support this clonotype. This chain links TRBV29-1 with TRBJ2-7; D is possibly TRBD1 (6 bases). The ends were cut back, 1 base at V and 4 bases at J, with 14 bases in the middle. The germline gives CDR1 SQVTM, CDR2 ANQGSEA. The CDR3 spans 14 residues. CDR3 sequence reads: CSVEGPGDRYEQYF. CDR3 DNA sequence: TGCAGCGTTGAAGGCCCAGGGGATAGGTACGAGCAGTACTTC.

In this sample, this clonotype turned up many times. The chain joins TRBV7-9 to TRBJ1-5, with a possible D match to TRBD1 (6 bases). The ends were cut back, 1 base at V and 0 bases at J, with 19 bases in the middle. The CDR3 totals 19 residues. Germline lookup yields CDR1 SEHNR and CDR2 FQNEAQ (reference sequence). CDR3 residues: CASSLVTGSSTYSNQPQHF. The CDR3, as DNA: TGTGCCAGCAGCTTAGTTACAGGGTCCTCGACCTATAGCAATCAGCCCCAGCATTTT.

This clonotype was detected many times. The rearrangement links TRBV7-2 to TRBJ2-7; D remains unclear. From germline, CDR1 is SGHTA and CDR2 FQGNSA. The length of the CDR3 is 12 residues. Trimming cost V 2 bases and J 9 bases, with 11 bases left between them. This CDR3 reads CASSLSFSGQYF. The CDR3 coding sequence is TGTGCCAGCAGCTTATCATTTTCGGGGCAGTACTTC.